This T cell receptor beta chain stems from a study of CD8 T cells in Susac syndrome. This CDR3 has 11 amino acids. Trimming shortened V by 1 base and J by 9 bases, and 8 bases separated the two germline ends. Germline CDR1 reads GTSNPN; CDR2 reads SVGIG (reference sequence). The RNA, about 0.45 to 1 ug, was put through reverse transcription using random hexamers. One entry per CDR3 protein results from TCRdb running MiXCR on the immunoSEQ multiplex PCR reads. This sample has roughly 130,000 distinct CDR3 sequences, with around 94% found just once. Sequencing input: CD4+ T cells from PBMCs. The sequence came from a human donor with multiple sclerosis. The chain recombines TRBV30 with TRBJ2-3; D remains ambiguous. The DNA of the CDR3 is TGTGCCTGGAGTGGGTTGGTAACGCAGTATTTT. As protein: CAWSGLVTQYF. The full variable domain, with the rest looked up from reference TRBV30 and TRBJ2-3, is SQTIHQWPATLVQPVGSPLSLECTVEGTSNPNLYWYRQAAGRGLQLLFYSVGIGQISSEVPQNLSASRPQDRQFILSSKKLLLSDSGFYLCAWSGLVTQYFGPGTRLTVL.